This T cell receptor (beta chain) was retrieved from a study of cytomegalovirus exposure and HLA in healthy donors. Whole-study results and caveats: Common viral pathogens were later found to be apparently linked to several of the most significant clusters. There were some 150 TCR beta chains listed as cytomegalovirus-associated.

The CDR3 has 16 amino acids. Germline assignment: CDR1 SEHNR and CDR2 FQNEAQ (reference sequence). J was trimmed by 2 bases and V by 4 bases; bases with no gene match: 8. This clone was recorded only once. Its antigen is not known. Vbeta (60) and Jbeta (13) primers were used in the PCR. Sequencing was performed with immunoSEQ multiplex PCR; in TCRdb, only in-frame clones are kept and a portion is missing. Of fewer than 100,000 clones listed, roughly 73% are singletons. The chain has TRBV7-9 and TRBJ2-7, with TRBD2 identical over 10 bases. The source is a male donor in good health and CMV-seropositive. The sequencing sample was made of PBMCs. The CDR3 sequence is CASSSNGLAAAYEQYF. DNA of the CDR3: TGTGCCAGCAGCTCCAACGGACTAGCGGCCGCCTACGAGCAGTACTTC.